What follows are 22 T cell receptor beta chains derived from one specimen sequenced in a study of Ad26.COV2.S vaccination and SARS-CoV-2 variants. Sequencing was performed with immunoSEQ multiplex PCR; in TCRdb, only in-frame clones are kept and a portion is missing. This sample yields 350,000 to 500,000 clones, of which about nine tenths are seen a single time; 9% to 15% belongs to the top ten. Treatment reported: roughly 19 received Ad26.COV2.S at low or high dose, single or two shots; about 5 received placebo; per-sample allocation not given. The investigators took samples on day 63 after the first vaccine or placebo injection. The source was peripheral blood, collected in a trial of Ad26.COV2.S vaccine versus placebo. Every receptor here comes from a person aged 18-60 years who received the Ad26.COV2.S COVID-19 vaccine or a placebo.

V gene TRBV7-3 combines with J gene TRBJ2-1, with 14 bases identical to TRBD2. V lost 4 bases to trimming and J lost 0 bases; unmatched junction nucleotides: 5. The germline gives CDR1 SGHTA, CDR2 FQGTGA. CDR3 size: 18 residues. CDR3 sequence reads: CASSSSTSGRVSYNEQFF. CDR3 sequence (DNA): TGTGCCAGCAGCTCATCGACTAGCGGGAGGGTCTCCTACAATGAGCAGTTCTTC.

The chain has TRBV7-2 and TRBJ1-1, with D perhaps matching TRBD1 (5 bases). Germline V CDR1 and CDR2: SGHTA, FQGNSA. Trimming pared 3 bases from V and 0 bases from J, leaving 14 bases between. The CDR3 is made up of 16 amino acids. CDR3 sequence: CASSFSGAFLNTEAFF. CDR3 DNA: TGTGCCAGCAGCTTTAGCGGGGCTTTTTTGAACACTGAAGCTTTCTTT.

The V gene is TRBV2, the J gene TRBJ2-7; 7 positions match TRBD1. CDR3 length: 14 residues. Germline V lookup: CDR1 SNHLY, CDR2 FYNNEI. V trimming: 2 bases; J trimming: 1 base; junction bases outside the gene matches: 2. The CDR3 loop is CASSEQGESYEQYF. The CDR3 bases are TGTGCCAGCAGTGAACAGGGGGAATCCTACGAGCAGTACTTC.

The V call is TRBV7-8, the J call TRBJ1-1; D gene uncertain. V was trimmed by 5 bases and J by 2 bases, leaving 9 bases between them. The V gene's germline CDR1 is SGHVS and CDR2 FQNEAQ. The CDR3 runs 13 residues. The CDR3 DNA is TGTGCCAGCAGCCGAGATATTAACACTGAAGCTTTCTTT. Its protein is CASSRDINTEAFF.

The gene calls are TRBV27 and TRBJ1-2; D is uncertain. The CDR3 has 14 amino acids. Germline-derived CDR1 and CDR2 are MNHEY and SMNVEV (reference sequence). The V gene lost 5 bases and the J gene lost 3 bases, with 13 bases spanning the gap. The CDR3, as DNA: TGTGCCAGCAGTCCCGTGTACAGCGACTATGGCTACACCTTC. It encodes CASSPVYSDYGYTF.

The CDR3 loop reads CASSLDPGLGRNTIYF. For the CDR3, the DNA is TGTGCCAGCAGCTTAGATCCAGGTCTGGGGCGAAACACCATATATTTT. V usage is TRBV7-8 and J usage is TRBJ1-3; D might be TRBD1 (5 bases). The germline V and J ends were trimmed by 1 base and 5 bases, with 15 bases remaining between them. CDR1 and CDR2 from the germline V gene are SGHVS and FQNEAQ. The CDR3 runs to 16 residues.

CDR3 coding DNA: TGTGCCAGCAGCTTAAAGGTGGGAAGGACTGAAGCTTTCTTT. Its protein is CASSLKVGRTEAFF. The rearrangement uses TRBV11-2 and TRBJ1-1; D not resolved. With 2 bases removed from V and 5 bases from J, the gap between germline ends came to 12 bases. Looked up from germline, CDR1 is SGHAT and CDR2 is FQNNGV. The CDR3 is made up of 14 amino acids.

The V call is TRBV6-4, the J call TRBJ1-2; perhaps TRBD1 as D (6 bases). The CDR3 length is 17 residues. The V gene lost 3 bases and the J gene lost 2 bases, with 19 bases spanning the gap. Germline V lookup: CDR1 MRHNA, CDR2 SNTAGT. CDR3 coding DNA: TGTGCCAGCAGTGATAGTTTACGGGGGCAGTTAAACTATGGCTACACCTTC. This codes for CASSDSLRGQLNYGYTF.

The chain joins TRBV28 to TRBJ1-5, with a possible D match to TRBD1 (5 bases). Germline CDR1 is MDHEN and CDR2 is SYDVKM. The CDR3 has 15 residues. The V end lost 4 bases, the J end lost 4 bases, and 14 bases lay between the germline ends. CDR3 in amino acids: CASSSPGVRNQPQHF. CDR3 nucleotide sequence: TGTGCCAGCAGTTCCCCGGGGGTAAGAAATCAGCCCCAGCATTTT.

CDR3 sequence reads: CASKGRPINQPQHF. DNA of the CDR3: TGTGCCAGCAAAGGACGGCCTATCAATCAGCCCCAGCATTTT. The rearrangement joins TRBV6-4 to TRBJ1-5; unclear D gene. The CDR3 has 14 amino acids. Trimming shortened V by 7 bases and J by 3 bases, and 13 bases separated the two germline ends. Germline CDR1 and CDR2: MRHNA and SNTAGT.

The chain is built from TRBV12-3 or TRBV12-4 and TRBJ1-1; D gene unclear. The CDR3 loop spans 13 amino acids. V was clipped by 3 bases and J by 2 bases, with 7 bases between them. CDR3 amino acids: CASSFGTNTEAFF. The CDR3 coding sequence is TGTGCCAGCAGTTTCGGCACAAACACTGAAGCTTTCTTT.

This clone was observed a handful of times. This chain links TRBV7-9 with TRBJ2-5; D may match TRBD1 or TRBD2 (6 bases each). V lost 4 bases to trimming and J lost 5 bases, with 20 bases between them. The V gene's germline CDR1 is SEHNR and CDR2 FQNEAQ (reference sequence). There are 16 residues in the CDR3. The CDR3, as DNA: TGTGCCAGCAGCTCGATGGGTTGGGGGGCTGAGGAGACCCAGTACTTC. Its translation: CASSSMGWGAEETQYF.

In its sample, this clone was seen a few times. This chain uses TRBV7-9 with TRBJ1-1; 10 nucleotides agree with TRBD1. With V trimmed by 5 bases and J by 4 bases, 4 bases remained unmatched. The CDR3 contains 14 residues. CDR1 and CDR2 from the germline V gene are SEHNR and FQNEAQ (reference sequence). The DNA for the CDR3 is TGTGCCAGCAGCCTGGGACAGGGGCTCACTGAAGCTTTCTTT. Its protein product is CASSLGQGLTEAFF.

This chain connects TRBV29-1 to TRBJ2-5; 13 bases match TRBD2. CDR3 length equals 15 residues. The germline CDR1 and CDR2 sequences are SQVTM and ANQGSEA. J lost 0 bases, V lost 6 bases, and 4 bases had no gene match. CDR3 sequence reads: CSVVGLAGNQETQYF. As DNA, the CDR3 is TGCAGCGTGGTGGGACTAGCGGGGAACCAAGAGACCCAGTACTTC. The full variable domain, completed using reference TRBV29-1 and TRBJ2-5, is SAVISQKPSRDICQRGTSLTIQCQVDSQVTMMFWYRQQPGQSLTLIATANQGSEATYESGFVIDKFPISRPNLTFSTLTVSNMSPEDSSIYLCSVVGLAGNQETQYFGPGTRLLVL.

The table lists this clone with a count of one. The genes are TRBV27 and TRBJ1-1, with TRBD1 identical over 9 bases. After removal of 5 bases from V and 1 base from J, the junction contained 11 bases not matched to a gene. Germline CDR1 MNHEY, CDR2 SMNVEV (reference sequence). CDR3 length: 17 amino acids. In DNA, the CDR3 is TGTGCCAGCAGTCCACACATACCGGGACAGGGGAACACTGAAGCTTTCTTT. Translation: CASSPHIPGQGNTEAFF.

This sequence joins TRBV30 and TRBJ1-5; D possibly corresponds to TRBD1 (6 bases). This CDR3 is 14 amino acids long. V was cut by 4 bases and J by 7 bases, with 17 bases left in between. Germline CDR1 is GTSNPN and CDR2 is SVGIG (reference sequence). The CDR3 spells CAWTVGGEGQPQHF. The CDR3, as DNA: TGTGCCTGGACCGTAGGGGGAGAGGGACAGCCCCAGCATTTT.

The chain couples TRBV6-5 to TRBJ2-7; TRBD1 matches 8 bases. The CDR3 contains 11 residues. Germline trimming cut 8 bases from V and 6 bases from J; bases unmatched to any gene: 3. Germline values: CDR1 MNHEY, CDR2 SVGAGI. CDR3 loop: CASEQGGEQYF. The CDR3 nucleotides read TGTGCCAGCGAACAGGGGGGCGAGCAGTACTTC.

The chain combines TRBV5-1 with TRBJ2-3, with 15 bases aligning to TRBD2. Per germline, CDR1 SGHRS and CDR2 YFSETQ. The CDR3 has 16 residues. Trimming removed 7 bases from V and 3 bases from J; junction bases left unmatched: 6. CDR3: CASGLAGGFGTDTQYF. The CDR3 bases are TGCGCCAGCGGACTAGCGGGAGGGTTTGGAACAGATACGCAGTATTTT.

Points on this clone: One junction end does not reproduce the germline sequence, and a read error may be involved. The chain uses TRBV6-6 and TRBJ2-1; 13 nucleotides align to TRBD2. The CDR3 has 13 amino acids. Germline CDR1 and CDR2: MNHNY and SVGAGI (reference sequence). The CDR3 DNA is TGTGCCAGCAGTTCAGGACTAGCGGGAGTTCCACTCTTC. This sequence encodes CASSSGLAGVPLF.

This chain uses TRBV28 with TRBJ1-4, with TRBD1 as a possible D gene (5 bases). Germline lookup yields CDR1 MDHEN and CDR2 SYDVKM. The CDR3 consists of 14 residues. Trimming left V 8 bases short and J 5 bases short, with 15 bases between. CDR3 in DNA: TGTGCCAGCCGTACCTCGACAGTGAATGAAAAACTGTTTTTT. This translates into CASRTSTVNEKLFF.

V is TRBV28 and J is TRBJ1-3; 8 bases match TRBD1. V gave up 7 bases and J gave up 0 bases; unmatched junction bases: 8. The germline V gene has CDR1 MDHEN and CDR2 SYDVKM. This CDR3 comprises 16 residues. Here the CDR3 DNA reads TGTGCCAGCAACTCGGGACAGGCTTACTCTGGAAACACCATATATTTT. Its translation: CASNSGQAYSGNTIYF.

In regard to this clone: Other DNA variants within this sample encode the same CDR3. J is TRBJ2-5 and V is TRBV5-1; 7 nucleotides line up with TRBD2. The CDR3 sequence is 14 residues long. Germline lookup yields CDR1 SGHRS and CDR2 YFSETQ. V was pared by 2 bases and J by 3 bases, with 4 bases of the junction left unmatched. This CDR3 reads CASSFGLAEETQYF. The CDR3 nucleotides read TGCGCCAGCAGCTTCGGGCTAGCGGAAGAGACCCAGTACTTC.